This TCR beta chain is drawn from a study of Ad26.COV2.S vaccination and SARS-CoV-2 variants. Overall study: Donor was assigned to the Ad26.COV2.S arm of trial COV1001. In the study, Ad26.COV2.S was injected intramuscularly once, or twice 56 days apart. The study's findings and limits: Recipients of either vaccine or placebo displayed similar breadth of non-spike TCRs.

Trimming shortened V by 0 bases and J by 0 bases, and 20 bases separated the two germline ends. This CDR3 is 19 amino acids long. From germline, CDR1 is MNHNS and CDR2 SASEGT. The assay was immunoSEQ multiplex PCR, and TCRdb's table has in-frame clones only and misses some. Here the sample spans about 440,000 clones, roughly nine tenths being singletons. Points on this clone: What it binds is not known.

Treatment in this sample: roughly 19 received Ad26.COV2.S at low or high dose, single or two shots; about 5 received placebo; per-sample allocation not given. Day 63 after the first vaccine or placebo injection was the time point for sampling. An 18-55-year-old adult in Boston served as donor. This chain uses TRBV6-1 with TRBJ2-5; a possible D gene is TRBD1 (6 bases). This TCR derives from a person between 18 and 65 years old who received the Ad26.COV2.S COVID-19 vaccine or a placebo. This sample comprised peripheral blood, obtained in a trial of Ad26.COV2.S vaccine versus placebo. CDR3 loop: CASSEANWQQGRYQETQYF. The CDR3 DNA reads as TGTGCCAGCAGTGAAGCAAATTGGCAACAGGGCCGTTACCAAGAGACCCAGTACTTC.